This TCR beta chain was identified in a study of regulatory and conventional T cells in breast cancer (dated by TCRdb to about 2015). Concerning this clonotype itself: The clone's antigen remains unknown. Within one base of it there is no much larger clone, and no base qualities were kept.

Germline trimming amounts to 4 bases on V and 2 bases on J, with 9 as the count of junction bases outside the gene matches. The CDR3, cysteine through phenylalanine, is 16 amino acids long. CDR3 DNA is the only sequence kept; it has 48 bases, read in frame from the first base. The germline V gene sets CDR1 to SGHRS and CDR2 to YFSETQ. The library was produced with PCR. Data came from an Illumina MiSeq. TCRdb handled the public reads itself, with Q25 trimming in fastp and clone calling in MiXCR, and kept productive beta chains. Duplicate CDR3 protein sequences are folded into a single record with the most common DNA and genes. In this sample the table shows under 20,000 distinct CDR3 sequences, 25% to 40% of which occur a single time. The top ten hold roughly 1.7% of the sample.

The chain is encoded by TRBV5-1 joined to TRBJ2-3, and TRBD2 matches 8 of the central bases. Material for sequencing was conventional T cells from blood. The TCR was taken from a female donor in good health. The nucleotides are TGCGCCAGCAGCATCGGACTAGCAGGAGCCACAGATACGCAGTATTTT. Its coded protein is CASSIGLAGATDTQYF.